This TCR beta chain appears in the sequencing data of a study of T cells after yellow fever vaccination. Synthesis of TCR cDNA relied on 5'RACE template switching, which attached a universal primer site and UMIs. TCRdb re-called the 5' RACE reads through MiXCR, storing one row per CDR3 protein. The sample lists around 88,000 distinct CDR3 sequences; about 14% were seen once. After removal of 2 bases from V and 4 bases from J, the junction contained 2 bases not matched to a gene. The CDR3 extends over 15 amino acids. CDR1 MNHEY and CDR2 SVGAGI come from the germline V gene. This clonotype turned up a few times.

The receptor comes from a man in his late teens or twenties who received the YFV17D yellow fever vaccine. This specimen was CD8+ T cells not binding an NS4B(214-222) dextramer, sorted from PBMCs, taken 20 to 25 days after the first yellow fever vaccination. The rearrangement links TRBV6-5 to TRBJ1-2; 12 bases line up with TRBD1. CDR3 DNA sequence: TGTGCCAGCAGTTACGGGACAGGGGGCCTCTATGGCTACACCTTC. It yields the protein CASSYGTGGLYGYTF.